Here is one TCR beta chain with its context. Its target is not known. V lost 7 bases and J lost 2, with 23 bases in between. The CDR3 consists of 16 residues. Germline V gene sequence: CDR1 GTSNPN, CDR2 SVGIG (reference sequence). Sequenced by immunoSEQ multiplex PCR; TCRdb stores in-frame clones only, minus some. The sample has under 100,000 clones, approximately 90% seen once; the top ten hold roughly 7%. The entry originates in a study of identifying expanded T cells in peripheral blood. Study-wide points: About 1.2 clones differed between technical replicates, versus about 17 and 20 over time. Clone count variance between two-week samples rose with total template count.

Healthy donors had no documented immune events, such as infections, while sampled. The chain combines TRBV30 with TRBJ1-1; tentative D call: TRBD1 (6 bases). The specimen was blood. This clonotype was sampled from a person between 18 and 70 years old in good health. The CDR3 sequence is CASIGGFVTFNTEAFF. The CDR3 nucleotides read TGTGCCTCCATAGGGGGGTTCGTGACTTTTAACACTGAAGCTTTCTTT.